This passage covers 5 T cell receptor beta chains from one sample sequenced in a study of OX40 agonist ivuxolimab in advanced cancers. This table comes from immunoSEQ multiplex PCR, and its TCRdb copy is limited to in-frame clones, with some not included. The sample records 30,000 to 45,000 clones, around 85% being singletons. This sample comprised CD4+ or CD8+ T cells sorted from blood, obtained in a trial of the OX40 agonist ivuxolimab. The receptors stem from an adult with an advanced solid tumor such as melanoma, head and neck, liver or kidney cancer.

This chain joins TRBV19 and TRBJ1-2; the match to TRBD1 covers 11 bases. The CDR3 consists of 17 residues. The J segment lost 0 bases and the V segment lost 7 bases, leaving 10 bases of the junction unmatched. CDR1 is LNHDA, CDR2 SQIVND, per germline (reference sequence). Written as DNA, the CDR3 is TGTGCCAGTACCAACCGAGGACAGGGGGCATCTAACTATGGCTACACCTTC. It is translated as CASTNRGQGASNYGYTF. Full variable domain (rest looked up from reference TRBV19 and TRBJ1-2): DGGITQSPKYLFRKEGQNVTLSCEQNLNHDAMYWYRQDPGQGLRLIYYSQIVNDFQKGDIAEGYSVSREKKESFPLTVTSAQKNPTAFYLCASTNRGQGASNYGYTFGSGTRLTVV.

The chain employs TRBV30 and TRBJ2-2; TRBD1 aligns across 7 bases. The length of the CDR3 is 14 residues. With V trimmed by 5 bases and J by 3 bases, 6 bases remained unmatched. Germline-derived CDR1 and CDR2 are GTSNPN and SVGIG (reference sequence). CDR3 region: CAWGNQGDTGELFF. The CDR3 DNA reads TGTGCCTGGGGTAACCAGGGGGACACCGGGGAGCTGTTTTTT.

The gene calls are TRBV2 and TRBJ2-2; the D is unclear. V lost 7 bases to trimming and J lost 2 bases, with 11 bases between them. Germline V gives CDR1 SNHLY, CDR2 FYNNEI. This CDR3 is 14 amino acids long. The CDR3 DNA sequence: TGTGCCAGCATTTACAGTTCAAACACCGGGGAGCTGTTTTTT. Translation: CASIYSSNTGELFF.

The V and J genes are TRBV7-6 and TRBJ2-7, with a tentative D call TRBD2 (6 bases). The CDR3 loop spans 16 amino acids. V was cut by 0 bases and J by 1 base, with 13 bases left in between. Germline V gene sequence: CDR1 SGHVS, CDR2 FNYEAQ. This CDR3 is CASSLASAGGSYEQYF. The CDR3 DNA sequence: TGTGCCAGCAGCTTAGCTAGCGCCGGGGGTTCCTACGAGCAGTACTTC.

This clone has a single count. This rearrangement joins TRBV2 to TRBJ2-2; D may be TRBD2 (7 bases). Germline V gene data show CDR1 as SNHLY and CDR2 as FYNNEI. Trimming took 6 bases from V and 1 from J, leaving 15 bases between them. CDR3 length equals 16 residues. CDR3 nucleotides: TGTGCCAGCAGCCCCCGGGGGGCTCTGAACACCGGGGAGCTGTTTTTT. Its protein is CASSPRGALNTGELFF.